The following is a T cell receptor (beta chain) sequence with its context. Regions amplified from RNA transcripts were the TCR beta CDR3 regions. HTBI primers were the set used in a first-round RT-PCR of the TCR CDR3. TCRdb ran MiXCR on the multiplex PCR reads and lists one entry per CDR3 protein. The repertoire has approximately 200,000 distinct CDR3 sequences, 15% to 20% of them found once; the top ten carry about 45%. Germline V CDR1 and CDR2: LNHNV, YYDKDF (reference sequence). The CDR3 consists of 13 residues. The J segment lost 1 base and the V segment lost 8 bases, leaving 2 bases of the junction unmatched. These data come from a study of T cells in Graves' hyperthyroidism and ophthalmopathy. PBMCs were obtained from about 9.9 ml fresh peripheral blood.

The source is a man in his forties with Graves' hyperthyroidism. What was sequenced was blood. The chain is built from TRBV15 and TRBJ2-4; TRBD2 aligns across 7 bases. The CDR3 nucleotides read TGTGCCACCGGGGGGGGGGCCAAAAACATTCAGTACTTC. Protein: CATGGGAKNIQYF.